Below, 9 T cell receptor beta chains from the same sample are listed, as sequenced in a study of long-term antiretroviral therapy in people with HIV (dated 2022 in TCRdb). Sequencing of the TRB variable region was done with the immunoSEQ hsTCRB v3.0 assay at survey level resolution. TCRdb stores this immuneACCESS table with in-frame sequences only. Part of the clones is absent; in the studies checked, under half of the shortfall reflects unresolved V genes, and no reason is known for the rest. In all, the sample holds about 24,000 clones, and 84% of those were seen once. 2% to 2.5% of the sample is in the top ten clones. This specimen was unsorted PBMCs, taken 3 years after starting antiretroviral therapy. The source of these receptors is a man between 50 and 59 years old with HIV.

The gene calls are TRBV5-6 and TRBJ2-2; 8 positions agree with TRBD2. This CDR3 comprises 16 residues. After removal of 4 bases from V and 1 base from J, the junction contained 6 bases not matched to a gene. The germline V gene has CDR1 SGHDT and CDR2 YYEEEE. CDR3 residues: CASSPTSGVNTGELFF. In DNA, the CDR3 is TGTGCCAGCAGCCCTACTAGCGGAGTGAACACCGGGGAGCTGTTTTTT.

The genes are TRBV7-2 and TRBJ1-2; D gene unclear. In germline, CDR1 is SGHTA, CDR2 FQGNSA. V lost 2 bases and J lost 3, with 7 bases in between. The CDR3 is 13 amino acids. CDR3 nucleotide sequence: TGTGCCAGCAGCTTAAATGGGTACTATGGCTACACCTTC. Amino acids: CASSLNGYYGYTF.

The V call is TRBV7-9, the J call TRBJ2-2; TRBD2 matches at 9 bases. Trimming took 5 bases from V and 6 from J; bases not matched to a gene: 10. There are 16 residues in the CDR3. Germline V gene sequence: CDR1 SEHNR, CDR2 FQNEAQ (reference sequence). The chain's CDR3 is CASSPRGRVRAGELFF. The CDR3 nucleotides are TGTGCCAGCAGCCCCCGCGGGAGGGTAAGGGCCGGGGAGCTGTTTTTT.

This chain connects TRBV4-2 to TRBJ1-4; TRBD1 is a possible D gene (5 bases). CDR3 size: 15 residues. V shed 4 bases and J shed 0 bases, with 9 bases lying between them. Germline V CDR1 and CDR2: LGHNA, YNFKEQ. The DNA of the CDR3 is TGTGCCAGCAGCCCCGACAGTACAACTAATGAAAAACTGTTTTTT. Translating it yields CASSPDSTTNEKLFF.

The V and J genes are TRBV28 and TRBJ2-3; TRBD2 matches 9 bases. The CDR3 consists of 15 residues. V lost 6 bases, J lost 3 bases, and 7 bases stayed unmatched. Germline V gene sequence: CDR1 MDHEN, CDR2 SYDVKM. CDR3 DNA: TGTGCCAGCAGCCCGGGACTAGCCCAAACAGATACGCAGTATTTT. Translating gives CASSPGLAQTDTQYF.

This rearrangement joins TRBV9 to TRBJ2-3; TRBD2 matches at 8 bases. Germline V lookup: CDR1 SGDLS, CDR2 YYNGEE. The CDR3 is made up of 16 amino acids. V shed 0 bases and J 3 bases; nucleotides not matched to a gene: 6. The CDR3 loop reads CASSVVQGLETDTQYF. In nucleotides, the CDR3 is TGTGCCAGCAGCGTAGTTCAGGGACTAGAGACAGATACGCAGTATTTT.

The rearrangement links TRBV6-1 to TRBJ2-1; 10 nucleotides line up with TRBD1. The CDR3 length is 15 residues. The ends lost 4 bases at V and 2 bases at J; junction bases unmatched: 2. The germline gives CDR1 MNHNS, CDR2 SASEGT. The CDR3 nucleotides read TGTGCCAGCAGTGTGGGGACAGGGGCCTACAATGAGCAGTTCTTC. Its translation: CASSVGTGAYNEQFF.

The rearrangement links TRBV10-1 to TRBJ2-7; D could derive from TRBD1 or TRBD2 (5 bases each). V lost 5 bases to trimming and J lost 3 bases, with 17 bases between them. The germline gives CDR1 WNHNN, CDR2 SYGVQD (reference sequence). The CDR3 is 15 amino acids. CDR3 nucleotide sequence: TGCGCCAGCAGTCGAACCGGGACGGGGTTCTACGAGCAGTACTTC. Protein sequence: CASSRTGTGFYEQYF.

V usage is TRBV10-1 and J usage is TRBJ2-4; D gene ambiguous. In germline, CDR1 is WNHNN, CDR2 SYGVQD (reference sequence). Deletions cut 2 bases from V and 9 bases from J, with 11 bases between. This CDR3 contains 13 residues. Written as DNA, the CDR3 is TGCGCCAGCAGTGAGGGACCCTTTAGCATTCAGTACTTC. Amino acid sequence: CASSEGPFSIQYF.